These 18 T cell receptor beta chains were all obtained from the same sample, sequenced in a study of cytotoxic CD8 clonotypes in ibrutinib-treated CLL. Sequencing was performed with immunoSEQ multiplex PCR; in TCRdb, only in-frame clones are kept and a portion is missing. The repertoire holds 57,000 or so clones, roughly 49% seen once, with 20% to 30% in the top ten. The material sequenced was PBMCs, taken at disease progression, from a patient treated with ibrutinib. These receptors came from a human donor with chronic lymphocytic leukemia.

This clone was recorded many times. The chain employs TRBV2 and TRBJ1-5; no clear D. The CDR3 length is 12 residues. Trimming cost V 7 bases and J 5 bases, with 9 bases left between them. Germline lookup yields CDR1 SNHLY and CDR2 FYNNEI. CDR3 amino acids: CASTTGYQPQHF. CDR3 DNA sequence: TGTGCCAGCACTACGGGGTATCAGCCCCAGCATTTT.

The chain couples TRBV6-5 to TRBJ2-1, with 8 bases that match TRBD2. The CDR3 is 16 residues long. The trim removed 0 bases at V and 2 bases at J, leaving 3 bases unmatched. The V gene's germline CDR1 is MNHEY and CDR2 SVGAGI. As DNA, the CDR3 is TGTGCCAGCAGTTACTCGCCGGGACTAGCCTACAATGAGCAGTTCTTC. This translates into CASSYSPGLAYNEQFF.

The chain links TRBV19 to TRBJ1-6, with 8 bases lining up with TRBD1. Germline CDR1 LNHDA, CDR2 SQIVND (reference sequence). This CDR3 is 15 amino acids long. Trimming took 6 bases from V and 4 from J; bases not matched to a gene: 5. The CDR3 loop reads CASRVDRAYNSPLHF. Written as DNA, the CDR3 is TGTGCCAGTAGGGTGGACAGGGCGTATAATTCACCCCTCCACTTT.

The genes are TRBV29-1 and TRBJ1-1; 10 nucleotides line up with TRBD1. This CDR3 has 17 amino acids. Germline CDR1 SQVTM, CDR2 ANQGSEA. The ends lost 4 bases at V and 6 bases at J; junction bases unmatched: 17. DNA for the CDR3: TGCAGCGTTGGAAAATGGCTCAAGGACAGGGGGAGTCCTGAAGCTTTCTTT. Translated: CSVGKWLKDRGSPEAFF.

The chain uses TRBV11-2 and TRBJ2-1; no clear D gene. Per germline, CDR1 SGHAT and CDR2 FQNNGV. The CDR3 consists of 15 residues. Trimming pared 1 base from V and 1 base from J, leaving 8 bases between. The CDR3 nucleotides read TGTGCCAGCAGCTTAGTGCAGAGTTCCTACAATGAGCAGTTCTTC. Translated, it gives CASSLVQSSYNEQFF.

The rearrangement links TRBV6-6 to TRBJ1-4, with TRBD1 matching over 12 bases. The CDR3 totals 15 residues. Germline trimming cut 0 bases from V and 10 bases from J; bases unmatched to any gene: 3. Per germline, CDR1 MNHNY and CDR2 SVGAGI (reference sequence). CDR3 amino acids: CASSYSPGQGAKLFF. In DNA form, the CDR3 reads TGTGCCAGCAGTTACTCCCCGGGACAGGGGGCAAAACTGTTTTTT.

This chain links TRBV5-1 with TRBJ2-6; D is uncertain. This CDR3 has 15 residues. V was cut by 5 bases and J by 0 bases, with 9 bases left in between. CDR1 SGHRS and CDR2 YFSETQ come from the germline V gene. CDR3 bases: TGCGCCAGCAGTCCCACCTACTCTGGGGCCAACGTCCTGACTTTC. Residues: CASSPTYSGANVLTF.

In nucleotides, the CDR3 is TGTGCCAGCAGTTACGGTTTTTTTTCTGAAGCTTTCTTT. This gives the protein CASSYGFFSEAFF. The chain has TRBV6-5 and TRBJ1-1, with D hard to call. Trimming removed 2 bases from V and 6 bases from J, with 10 bases in between. There are 13 residues in the CDR3. From germline, CDR1 is MNHEY and CDR2 SVGAGI.

This clone has more than one count but fewer than ten. The chain recombines TRBV14 with TRBJ2-3, with TRBD2 identical over 15 bases. The CDR3 has 17 residues. The junction had 3 bases not matched to a gene; V was cut back by 0 bases and J by 5 bases. The V gene's germline CDR1 is SGHDN and CDR2 FVKESK. The CDR3 region is CASSQDGTSGGIDTQYF. Written as DNA, the CDR3 is TGTGCCAGCAGCCAAGACGGGACTAGCGGGGGGATAGATACGCAGTATTTT.

The CDR3 region has the DNA TGTGCCAGCAGTGAAGCGCTGGGGATATACTCCTACGAGCAGTACTTC. It codes for CASSEALGIYSYEQYF. The chain joins TRBV2 to TRBJ2-7, with D unresolved. CDR1 is SNHLY and CDR2 is FYNNEI in the germline V gene. The CDR3 is 16 amino acids. The ends were cut back, 0 bases at V and 0 bases at J, with 12 bases in the middle.

This chain joins TRBV28 and TRBJ2-3, with 10 nucleotides matching TRBD2. CDR1 and CDR2 from the germline V gene are MDHEN and SYDVKM. This CDR3 spans 16 amino acids. Trimming took 4 bases from V and 4 from J; bases not matched to a gene: 8. CDR3 protein: CASSYGTSVVADTQYF. As DNA, the CDR3 is TGTGCCAGCAGTTACGGGACTAGCGTTGTAGCAGATACGCAGTATTTT.

The chain recombines TRBV5-1 with TRBJ2-7, with D perhaps matching TRBD1 (5 bases). Germline V gene lookup returns CDR1 SGHRS and CDR2 YFSETQ. V was shortened by 2 bases and J by 3 bases, with 15 bases between the two germline ends. This CDR3 region has 15 residues. CDR3 DNA: TGCGCCAGCAGCTTAGGGGCAGCCAGGGACTACGAGCAGTACTTC. Residues: CASSLGAARDYEQYF.

DNA for the CDR3: TGTGCCAGCAGTTACGACCCCAATCAGCCCCAGCATTTT. The encoded protein is CASSYDPNQPQHF. The chain combines TRBV6-5 with TRBJ1-5; D gene uncertain. This CDR3 comprises 13 residues. The germline CDR1 and CDR2 sequences are MNHEY and SVGAGI. Trimming took 2 bases from V and 3 from J, leaving 5 bases between them.

The J gene is TRBJ2-3, the V gene TRBV30, with 10 nucleotides matching TRBD2. There are 15 residues in the CDR3. Germline assignment: CDR1 GTSNPN and CDR2 SVGIG (reference sequence). The V segment lost 0 bases and the J segment 2 bases; nucleotides outside the gene matches: 2. The CDR3 is CAWSVLAGPTDTQYF. Written as DNA, the CDR3 is TGTGCCTGGAGTGTACTAGCGGGGCCCACAGATACGCAGTATTTT.

The chain recombines TRBV4-3 with TRBJ2-7; D perhaps matches TRBD2 (5 bases). Trimming cost V 4 bases and J 0 bases, with 16 bases left between them. The CDR3 has 16 residues. CDR1 LGHNA and CDR2 YSLEER come from the germline V gene. DNA for the CDR3: TGCGCCAGCAGCCGTAAGAGGGTTGAAGCCTCCTACGAGCAGTACTTC. It specifies CASSRKRVEASYEQYF.

The gene calls are TRBV6-5 and TRBJ1-2; 9 nucleotides agree with TRBD1. The V and J ends lost 6 bases and 11 bases, in that order; junction bases with no gene match: 1. Germline lookup yields CDR1 MNHEY and CDR2 SVGAGI. The CDR3 loop spans 10 amino acids. The CDR3, as DNA: TGTGCCAGCAGGGGACAGGGTTACACCTTC. Translating gives CASRGQGYTF.

This clone is medium-sized within its sample. This chain joins TRBV7-2 and TRBJ1-3; 8 nucleotides line up with TRBD1. Germline trimming cut 10 bases from V and 2 bases from J; bases unmatched to any gene: 7. CDR1 and CDR2 from the germline V gene are SGHTA and FQGNSA. The CDR3 has 14 residues. Here the CDR3 DNA reads TGTGCCACCATACCGACAGGGGCTGGAAACACCATATATTTT. As protein: CATIPTGAGNTIYF.

V gene TRBV2 combines with J gene TRBJ2-7; possibly TRBD2 for D (5 bases). Trimming pared 6 bases from V and 9 bases from J, leaving 9 bases between. The germline CDR1 and CDR2 sequences are SNHLY and FYNNEI. The CDR3 runs 10 residues. The CDR3 sequence: CASREAGQYF. In nucleotides, the CDR3 is TGTGCCAGCAGAGAGGCGGGGCAGTACTTC. Supplemented by reference TRBV2 and TRBJ2-7, the full variable domain reads EPEVTQTPSHQVTQMGQEVILRCVPISNHLYFYWYRQILGQKVEFLVSFYNNEISEKSEIFDDQFSVERPDGSNFTLKIRSTKLEDSAMYFCASREAGQYFGPGTRLTVT.